Following are 23 T cell receptor beta chains from one sample sequenced in a study of a mutant IDH1 vaccine in newly diagnosed glioma. No antigen is known for these receptors. Regarding time point: week 11, during vaccination. Vaccinated patients received 300 ug of mutant IDH1 20-mer peptide per dose, with topical imiquimod. The method was immunoSEQ multiplex PCR; TCRdb's version includes in-frame clones alone and lacks a portion of them. The table includes some 30,000 clones, 90% detected once. The input for sequencing was PBMCs, taken from a glioma patient whose treatment included an IDH1 peptide vaccine. Every receptor here comes from a man younger than 35 with glioma.

The chain has TRBV30 and TRBJ2-1; D not certain. The CDR3 has 12 amino acids. Germline-derived CDR1 and CDR2 are GTSNPN and SVGIG (reference sequence). Trimming pared 0 bases from V and 5 bases from J, leaving 5 bases between. CDR3 sequence reads: CAWSVNNNEQFF. CDR3 DNA: TGTGCCTGGAGTGTAAACAACAATGAGCAGTTCTTC.

V and J are TRBV19 and TRBJ2-3; maybe TRBD2 (5 bases). Germline V gene sequence: CDR1 LNHDA, CDR2 SQIVND (reference sequence). The CDR3 consists of 13 residues. Trimming shortened V by 5 bases and J by 5 bases, and 11 bases separated the two germline ends. CDR3 in amino acids: CASSRGVVDTQYF. CDR3 nucleotide sequence: TGTGCCAGTAGTCGGGGTGTCGTAGATACGCAGTATTTT.

The chain couples TRBV29-1 to TRBJ2-2, with D unresolved. Germline CDR1 and CDR2: SQVTM and ANQGSEA. CDR3 length: 12 residues. V lost 2 bases and J lost 3, with 4 bases in between. For the CDR3, the DNA is TGCAGCGTTGAACGGGACACCGGGGAGCTGTTTTTT. It codes for CSVERDTGELFF.

The rearrangement links TRBV27 to TRBJ1-2; D not resolved. Trimming took off 6 bases at V and 2 bases at J, with 10 bases between the two ends. The CDR3 is 13 amino acids. The germline gives CDR1 MNHEY, CDR2 SMNVEV (reference sequence). Written as DNA, the CDR3 is TGTGCCAGCAGCCTCGGTAGGAACTATGGCTACACCTTC. Translating it yields CASSLGRNYGYTF.

The CDR3 DNA is TGTGCCAGTAGTATAGATCTCTATAATTCACCCCTCCACTTT. As protein: CASSIDLYNSPLHF. The chain joins TRBV19 to TRBJ1-6; D gene unclear. Germline assignment: CDR1 LNHDA and CDR2 SQIVND (reference sequence). V lost 0 bases to trimming and J lost 3 bases, with 3 bases between them. The CDR3 sequence is 14 residues long.

The CDR3 coding sequence is TGTGCCAGCAGTTACCTCATGAACACTGAAGCTTTCTTT. Translation: CASSYLMNTEAFF. The chain is built from TRBV6-5 and TRBJ1-1; D gene unclear. V was pared by 2 bases and J by 0 bases, with 4 bases between. The CDR3 loop spans 13 amino acids. The V gene's germline CDR1 is MNHEY and CDR2 SVGAGI.

The chain carries TRBV13 and TRBJ1-1; D might be TRBD1 (5 bases). CDR1 and CDR2 from the germline V gene are PRHDT and FYEKMQ (reference sequence). The length of the CDR3 is 16 residues. V lost 0 bases and J 0 bases, leaving 11 bases between the germline ends. CDR3 coding DNA: TGTGCCAGCAGCTTAGGTCTAAGGGGCGTGAACACTGAAGCTTTCTTT. It specifies CASSLGLRGVNTEAFF.

The chain employs TRBV25-1 and TRBJ1-1; D is possibly TRBD1 (5 bases). Trimming removed 4 bases at V and 12 bases at J, with 12 bases between. CDR1 is MGHDK and CDR2 is SYGVNS in the germline V gene. The CDR3 spans 11 residues. The chain's CDR3 is CASSVPGSTFF. CDR3 bases: TGTGCCAGCAGTGTACCAGGGAGCACTTTCTTT. Supplemented by reference TRBV25-1 and TRBJ1-1, the full variable domain reads EADIYQTPRYLVIGTGKKITLECSQTMGHDKMYWYQQDPGMELHLIHYSYGVNSTEKGDLSSESTVSRIRTEHFPLTLESARPSHTSQYLCASSVPGSTFFGQGTRLTVV.

The J gene is TRBJ2-1, the V gene TRBV6-5; D is unresolved. CDR1 and CDR2 from the germline V gene are MNHEY and SVGAGI. The CDR3 is made up of 16 amino acids. Trimming pared 0 bases from V and 0 bases from J, leaving 9 bases between. The CDR3 spells CASSYSAVSSYNEQFF. CDR3 in DNA: TGTGCCAGCAGTTACTCGGCGGTTAGCTCCTACAATGAGCAGTTCTTC.

V gene TRBV25-1 combines with J gene TRBJ2-7; 8 bases agree with TRBD2. J gave up 4 bases and V 4 bases, and 3 bases lay outside the gene matches. Germline assignment: CDR1 MGHDK and CDR2 SYGVNS. The CDR3 consists of 13 residues. The CDR3 reads CASSAGGGYEQYF. Here the CDR3 DNA reads TGTGCCAGCAGTGCGGGGGGGGGTTACGAGCAGTACTTC.

V gene TRBV4-3 combines with J gene TRBJ2-7; D is unresolved. Germline CDR1 reads LGHNA; CDR2 reads YSLEER. Trimming pared 3 bases from V and 5 bases from J, leaving 14 bases between. The CDR3 length is 14 residues. CDR3 DNA sequence: TGCGCCAGCAGCCAGGGCTCCCCATCGGACGAGCAGTACTTC. Protein product: CASSQGSPSDEQYF.

This chain uses TRBV5-1 with TRBJ1-2, with TRBD1 matching 8 bases. The CDR3 has 15 amino acids. Germline CDR1 SGHRS, CDR2 YFSETQ. V lost 2 bases and J lost 5; bases outside the gene matches: 8. CDR3 loop: CASSLGTGPTYGYTF. CDR3 coding DNA: TGCGCCAGCAGCTTAGGGACAGGACCCACTTATGGCTACACCTTC.

This chain connects TRBV4-2 to TRBJ2-1; 13 bases line up with TRBD2. Germline trimming cut 11 bases from V and 2 bases from J; bases unmatched to any gene: 15. The CDR3 covers 18 residues. Germline loops: CDR1 LGHNA, CDR2 YNFKEQ. The CDR3 nucleotides are TGTGCCGCTGGTGAAGGACTAGCGGGAGTTGGGACCTACAATGAGCAGTTCTTC. It is translated as CAAGEGLAGVGTYNEQFF.

The rearrangement joins TRBV5-1 to TRBJ1-1; D not certain. The CDR3 loop spans 13 amino acids. Germline CDR1 SGHRS, CDR2 YFSETQ. V was trimmed by 0 bases and J by 1 base, leaving 4 bases between them. The CDR3 reads CASSLVRNTEAFF. The CDR3 DNA follows: TGCGCCAGCAGCTTGGTCCGGAACACTGAAGCTTTCTTT.

The chain links TRBV28 to TRBJ1-1, with 8 nucleotides matching TRBD1. From germline, CDR1 is MDHEN and CDR2 SYDVKM. The CDR3 runs 15 residues. Unmatched junction bases numbered 6, after V lost 5 bases and J lost 1 base. CDR3 sequence: CASSQPRGRNTEAFF. The CDR3 region has the DNA TGTGCCAGCAGTCAACCCAGGGGGCGGAACACTGAAGCTTTCTTT.

The chain joins TRBV5-1 to TRBJ1-1, with TRBD1 matching over 8 bases. There are 15 residues in the CDR3. Germline loops: CDR1 SGHRS, CDR2 YFSETQ. V shed 0 bases, J shed 5 bases, and the junction held 6 bases outside the gene matches. In DNA, the CDR3 is TGCGCCAGCAGCTTGGCCCAGACAGGGGCGACTGAAGCTTTCTTT. Protein: CASSLAQTGATEAFF.

The V gene is TRBV5-1, the J gene TRBJ2-7; 7 bases match TRBD1. The CDR3 extends over 15 amino acids. Germline V gene data show CDR1 as SGHRS and CDR2 as YFSETQ. V lost 4 bases to trimming and J lost 3 bases; unmatched junction nucleotides: 10. The CDR3 loop reads CASSLTGTVSYEQYF. The CDR3 coding sequence is TGCGCCAGCAGCCTAACCGGGACAGTAAGCTACGAGCAGTACTTC.

J is TRBJ2-7 and V is TRBV9, with 9 bases matching TRBD1. V dropped 0 bases and J dropped 7; count of bases not matched to a gene: 11. The CDR3 runs to 16 residues. In germline, CDR1 is SGDLS, CDR2 YYNGEE. The CDR3 region is CASSVAQQGALGEQYF. The CDR3 bases are TGTGCCAGCAGCGTAGCCCAACAGGGGGCTTTGGGTGAGCAGTACTTC.

This chain connects TRBV6-5 to TRBJ2-7; D is possibly TRBD1 (5 bases). Trimming stripped 5 bases from V and 3 bases from J, with 11 bases between. Germline-derived CDR1 and CDR2 are MNHEY and SVGAGI. This CDR3 comprises 13 residues. The CDR3 region is CASSPRQRYEQYF. The CDR3 nucleotides read TGTGCCAGCAGTCCCCGACAGCGCTACGAGCAGTACTTC.

The sample holds a few counts of this clone. This chain links TRBV30 with TRBJ1-6; 7 nucleotides align to TRBD1. The CDR3 runs 14 residues. V lost 0 bases to trimming and J lost 7 bases; unmatched junction nucleotides: 3. The germline V gene has CDR1 GTSNPN and CDR2 SVGIG (reference sequence). In nucleotides, the CDR3 is TGTGCCTGGAGTGTAGGCAGGGGGAATTCACCCCTCCACTTT. This encodes CAWSVGRGNSPLHF.

The chain has TRBV13 and TRBJ2-7, with 7 bases lining up with TRBD1. V was clipped by 5 bases and J by 9 bases; unmatched bases: 16. CDR1 is PRHDT, CDR2 FYEKMQ, per germline (reference sequence). This CDR3 has 15 residues. This CDR3 reads CASSLGQAAVLGQYF. The CDR3 bases are TGTGCCAGCAGCCTCGGACAGGCGGCTGTGCTCGGGCAGTACTTC. Full variable domain (outside the CDR3, taken from reference TRBV13 and TRBJ2-7): AAGVIQSPRHLIKEKRETATLKCYPIPRHDTVYWYQQGPGQDPQFLISFYEKMQSDKGSIPDRFSAQQFSDYHSELNMSSLELGDSALYFCASSLGQAAVLGQYFGPGTRLTVT.

The J gene is TRBJ1-1, the V gene TRBV4-3; tentative D call: TRBD1 (6 bases). V was cut by 4 bases and J by 1 base, with 19 bases left in between. Germline V gene lookup returns CDR1 LGHNA and CDR2 YSLEER. The length of the CDR3 is 17 residues. The CDR3 reads CASSLSDRPRGNTEAFF. CDR3 bases: TGCGCCAGCAGCCTCAGCGACAGGCCCAGGGGGAACACTGAAGCTTTCTTT.

This clone was picked up a small number of times. The rearrangement links TRBV4-3 to TRBJ2-5; possible D gene TRBD1, 6 bases. Trimming left V 5 bases short and J 1 base short, with 8 bases between. CDR3 length: 13 residues. In germline, CDR1 is LGHNA, CDR2 YSLEER. The DNA for the CDR3 is TGCGCCAGCAGCGGGGACATCCAAGAGACCCAGTACTTC. This encodes CASSGDIQETQYF.